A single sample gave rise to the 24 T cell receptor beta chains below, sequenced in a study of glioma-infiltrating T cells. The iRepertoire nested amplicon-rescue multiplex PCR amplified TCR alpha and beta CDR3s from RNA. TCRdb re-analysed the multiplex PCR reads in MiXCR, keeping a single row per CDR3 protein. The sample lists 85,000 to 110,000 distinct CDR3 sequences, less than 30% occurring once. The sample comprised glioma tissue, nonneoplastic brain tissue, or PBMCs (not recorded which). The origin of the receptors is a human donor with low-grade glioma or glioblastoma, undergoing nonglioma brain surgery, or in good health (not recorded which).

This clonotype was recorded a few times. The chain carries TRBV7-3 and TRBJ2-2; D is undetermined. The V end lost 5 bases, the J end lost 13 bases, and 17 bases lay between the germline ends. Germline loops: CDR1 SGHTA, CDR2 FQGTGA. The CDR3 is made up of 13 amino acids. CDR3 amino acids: CASSPNYGDGLFF. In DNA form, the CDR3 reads TGTGCCAGCAGCCCAAACTATGGGGATGGGCTGTTTTTT.

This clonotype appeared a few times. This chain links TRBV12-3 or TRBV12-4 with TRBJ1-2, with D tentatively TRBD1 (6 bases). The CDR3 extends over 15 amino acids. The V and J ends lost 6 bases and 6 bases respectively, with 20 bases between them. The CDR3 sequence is CASSPRTAGWNGYTF. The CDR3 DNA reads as TGTGCCAGCAGCCCAAGGACAGCAGGTTGGAATGGCTACACCTTC.

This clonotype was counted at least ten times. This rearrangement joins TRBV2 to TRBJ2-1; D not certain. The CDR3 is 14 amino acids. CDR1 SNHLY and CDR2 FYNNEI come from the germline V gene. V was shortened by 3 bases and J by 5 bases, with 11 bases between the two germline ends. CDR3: CASSDPERDNEQFF. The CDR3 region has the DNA TGTGCCAGCAGTGACCCCGAAAGGGACAATGAGCAGTTCTTC. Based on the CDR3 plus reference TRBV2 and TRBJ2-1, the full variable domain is EPEVTQTPSHQVTQMGQEVILRCVPISNHLYFYWYRQILGQKVEFLVSFYNNEISEKSEIFDDQFSVERPDGSNFTLKIRSTKLEDSAMYFCASSDPERDNEQFFGPGTRLTVL.

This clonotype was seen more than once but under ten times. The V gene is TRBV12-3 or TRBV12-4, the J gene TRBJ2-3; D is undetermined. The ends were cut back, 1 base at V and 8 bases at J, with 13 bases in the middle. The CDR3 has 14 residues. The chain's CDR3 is CASSLEASVATQYF. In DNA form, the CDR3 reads TGTGCCAGCAGTTTAGAGGCCTCGGTGGCTACGCAGTATTTT.

This CDR3 is CASGGTSGTDTQYF. The CDR3 DNA reads TGTGCCAGCGGAGGGACTAGCGGCACAGATACGCAGTATTTT. The rearrangement links TRBV6-1 to TRBJ2-3, with TRBD2 matching 10 bases. There are 14 residues in the CDR3. After removal of 8 bases from V and 1 base from J, the junction contained 3 bases not matched to a gene. The germline V gene encodes CDR1 MNHNS and CDR2 SASEGT.

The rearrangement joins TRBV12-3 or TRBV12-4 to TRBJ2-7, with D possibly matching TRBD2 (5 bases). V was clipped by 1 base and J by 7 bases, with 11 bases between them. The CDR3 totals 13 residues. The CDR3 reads CASSLDELGEQYF. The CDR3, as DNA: TGTGCCAGCAGTTTAGACGAACTAGGGGAGCAGTACTTC.

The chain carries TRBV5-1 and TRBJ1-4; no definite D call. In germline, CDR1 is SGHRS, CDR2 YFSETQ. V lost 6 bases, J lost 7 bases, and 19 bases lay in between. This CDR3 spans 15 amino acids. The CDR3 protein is CASKKREAAAEKLFF. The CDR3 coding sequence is TGCGCCAGCAAAAAGCGGGAGGCGGCAGCTGAAAAACTGTTTTTT.

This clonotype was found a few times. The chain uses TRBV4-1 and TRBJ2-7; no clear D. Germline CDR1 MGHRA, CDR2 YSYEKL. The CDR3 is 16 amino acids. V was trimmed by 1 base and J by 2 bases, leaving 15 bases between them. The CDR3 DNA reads TGCGCCAGCAGCCAAGTAGATATGGGATTTACCTACGAGCAGTACTTC. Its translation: CASSQVDMGFTYEQYF.

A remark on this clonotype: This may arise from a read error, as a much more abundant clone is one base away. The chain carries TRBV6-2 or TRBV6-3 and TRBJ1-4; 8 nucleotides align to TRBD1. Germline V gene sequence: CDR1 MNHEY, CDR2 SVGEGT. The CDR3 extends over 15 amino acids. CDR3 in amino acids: CASRSLGQANEELFF. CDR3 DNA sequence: TGTGCCAGCAGATCCCTGGGACAGGCTAATGAAGAACTGTTTTTT.

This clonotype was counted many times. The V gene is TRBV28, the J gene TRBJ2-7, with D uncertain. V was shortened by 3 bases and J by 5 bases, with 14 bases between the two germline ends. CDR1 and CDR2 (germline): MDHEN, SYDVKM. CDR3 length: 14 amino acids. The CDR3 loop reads CASSLAPESHEQYF. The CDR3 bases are TGTGCCAGCAGTTTGGCCCCCGAGTCCCACGAGCAGTACTTC.

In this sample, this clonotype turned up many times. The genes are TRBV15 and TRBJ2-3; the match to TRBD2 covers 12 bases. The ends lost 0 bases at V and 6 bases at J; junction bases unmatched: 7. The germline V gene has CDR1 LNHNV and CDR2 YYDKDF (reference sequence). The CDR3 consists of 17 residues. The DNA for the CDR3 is TGTGCCACCAGCAGAGATCCGGCTAGCGGGGGGGACGATACGCAGTATTTT. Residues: CATSRDPASGGDDTQYF.

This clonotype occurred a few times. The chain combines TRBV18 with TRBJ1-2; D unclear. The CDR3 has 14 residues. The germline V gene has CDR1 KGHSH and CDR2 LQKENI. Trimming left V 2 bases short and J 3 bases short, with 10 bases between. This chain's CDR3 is CASSPNSGDYGYTF. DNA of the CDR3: TGTGCCAGCTCACCAAACTCGGGAGACTATGGCTACACCTTC.

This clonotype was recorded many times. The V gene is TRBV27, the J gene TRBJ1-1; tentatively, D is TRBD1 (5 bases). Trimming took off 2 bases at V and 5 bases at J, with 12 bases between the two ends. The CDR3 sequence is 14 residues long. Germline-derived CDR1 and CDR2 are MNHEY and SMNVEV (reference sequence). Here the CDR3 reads CASSLNQGWTEAFF. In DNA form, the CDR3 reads TGTGCCAGCAGTTTAAATCAGGGCTGGACTGAAGCTTTCTTT.

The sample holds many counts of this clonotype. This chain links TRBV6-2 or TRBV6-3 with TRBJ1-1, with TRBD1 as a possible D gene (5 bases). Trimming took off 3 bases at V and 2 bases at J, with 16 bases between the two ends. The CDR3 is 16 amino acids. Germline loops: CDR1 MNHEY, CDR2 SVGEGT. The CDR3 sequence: CASSYPRQSLNTEAFF. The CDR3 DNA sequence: TGTGCCAGCAGTTATCCTCGACAGAGTTTAAACACTGAAGCTTTCTTT.

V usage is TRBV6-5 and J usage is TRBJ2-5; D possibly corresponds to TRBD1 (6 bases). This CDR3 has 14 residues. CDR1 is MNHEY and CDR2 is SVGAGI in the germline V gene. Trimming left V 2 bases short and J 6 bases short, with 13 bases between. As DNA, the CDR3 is TGTGCCAGCAGTTACGGGCGAGGGGGAAAGACCCAGTACTTC. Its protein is CASSYGRGGKTQYF.

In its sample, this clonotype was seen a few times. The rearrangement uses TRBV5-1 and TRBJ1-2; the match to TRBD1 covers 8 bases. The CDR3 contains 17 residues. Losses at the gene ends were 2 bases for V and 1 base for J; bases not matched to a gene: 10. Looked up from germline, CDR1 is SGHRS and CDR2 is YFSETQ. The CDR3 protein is CASSFGTGPSLNYGYTF. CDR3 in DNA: TGCGCCAGCAGCTTTGGGACAGGTCCCTCCCTTAACTATGGCTACACCTTC.

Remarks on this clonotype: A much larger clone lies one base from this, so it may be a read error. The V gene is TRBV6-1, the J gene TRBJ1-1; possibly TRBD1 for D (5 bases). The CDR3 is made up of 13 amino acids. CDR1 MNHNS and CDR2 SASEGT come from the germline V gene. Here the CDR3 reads CAIRFRENTKAFF. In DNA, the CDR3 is TGTGCCATCAGATTCAGGGAGAACACTAAAGCTTTCTTT.

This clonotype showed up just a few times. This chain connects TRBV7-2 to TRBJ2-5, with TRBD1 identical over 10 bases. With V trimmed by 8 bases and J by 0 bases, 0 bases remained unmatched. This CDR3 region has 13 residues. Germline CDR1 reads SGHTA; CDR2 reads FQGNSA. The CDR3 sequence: CASGTGDQETQYF. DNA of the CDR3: TGTGCCAGCGGGACAGGGGACCAAGAGACCCAGTACTTC. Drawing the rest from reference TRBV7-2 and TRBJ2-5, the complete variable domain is GAGVSQSPSNKVTEKGKDVELRCDPISGHTALYWYRQSLGQGLEFLIYFQGNSAPDKSGLPSDRFSAERTGGSVSTLTIQRTQQEDSAVYLCASGTGDQETQYFGPGTRLLVL.

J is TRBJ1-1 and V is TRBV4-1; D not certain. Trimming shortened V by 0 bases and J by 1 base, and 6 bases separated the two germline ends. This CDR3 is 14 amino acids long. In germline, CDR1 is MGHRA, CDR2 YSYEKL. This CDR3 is CASSQDEGNTEAFF. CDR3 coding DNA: TGCGCCAGCAGCCAAGATGAGGGGAACACTGAAGCTTTCTTT.

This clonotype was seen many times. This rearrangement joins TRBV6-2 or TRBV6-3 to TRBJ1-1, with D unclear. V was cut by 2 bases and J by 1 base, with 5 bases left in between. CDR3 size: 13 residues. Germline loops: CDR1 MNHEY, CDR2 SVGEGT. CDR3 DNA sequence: TGTGCCAGCAGTTACCTGGAGAACACTGAAGCTTTCTTT. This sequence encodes CASSYLENTEAFF.

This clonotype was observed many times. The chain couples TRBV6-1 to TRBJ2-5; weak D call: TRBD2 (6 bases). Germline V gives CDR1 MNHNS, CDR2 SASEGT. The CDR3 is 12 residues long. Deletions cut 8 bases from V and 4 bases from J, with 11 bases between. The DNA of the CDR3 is TGTGCCAGCGGGGCAGCGGGAGAGACCCAGTACTTC. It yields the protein CASGAAGETQYF.

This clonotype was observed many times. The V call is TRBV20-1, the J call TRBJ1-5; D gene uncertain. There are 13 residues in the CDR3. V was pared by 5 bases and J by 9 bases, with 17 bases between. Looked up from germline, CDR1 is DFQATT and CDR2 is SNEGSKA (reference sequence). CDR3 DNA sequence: TGCAGTGCTCCTAACAATCCCAACGGGCCCCAGCATTTT. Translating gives CSAPNNPNGPQHF.

CDR3 in DNA: TGTGCCAGCAGTGCCGGGACTCCCTTCGACAATGAGCAGTTCTTC. Translated: CASSAGTPFDNEQFF. The chain employs TRBV27 and TRBJ2-1, with a possible D match to TRBD2 (6 bases). Germline V gives CDR1 MNHEY, CDR2 SMNVEV (reference sequence). The CDR3 consists of 15 residues. The ends were cut back, 5 bases at V and 5 bases at J, with 16 bases in the middle.

This CDR3 reads CASSAGTGRTGYTF. CDR3 DNA: TGTGCCAGCAGCGCCGGGACAGGGCGAACCGGCTACACCTTC. The V and J genes are TRBV7-9 and TRBJ1-2; 9 nucleotides match TRBD1. The CDR3 has 14 amino acids. The germline gives CDR1 SEHNR, CDR2 FQNEAQ (reference sequence). With V trimmed by 5 bases and J by 8 bases, 9 bases remained unmatched. The full variable domain, with the rest looked up from reference TRBV7-9 and TRBJ1-2, is DTGVSQNPRHKITKRGQNVTFRCDPISEHNRLYWYRQTLGQGPEFLTYFQNEAQLEKSRLLSDRFSAERPKGSFSTLEIQRTEQGDSAMYLCASSAGTGRTGYTFGSGTRLTVV.